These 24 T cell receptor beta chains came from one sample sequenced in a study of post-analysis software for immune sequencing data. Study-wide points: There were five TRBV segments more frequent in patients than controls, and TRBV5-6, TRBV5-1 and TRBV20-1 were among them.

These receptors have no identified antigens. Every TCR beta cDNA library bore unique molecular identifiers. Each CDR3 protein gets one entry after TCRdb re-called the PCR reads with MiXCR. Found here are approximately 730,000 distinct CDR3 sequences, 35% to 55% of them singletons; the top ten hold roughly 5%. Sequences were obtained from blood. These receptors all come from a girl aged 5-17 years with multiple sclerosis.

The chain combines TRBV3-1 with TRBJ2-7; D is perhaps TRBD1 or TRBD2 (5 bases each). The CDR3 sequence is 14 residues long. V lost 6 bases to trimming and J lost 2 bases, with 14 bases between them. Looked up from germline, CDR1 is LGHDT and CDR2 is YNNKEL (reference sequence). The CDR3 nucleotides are TGTGCCAGCAGGTGGGACCCCCTTACCTACGAGCAGTACTTC. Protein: CASRWDPLTYEQYF.

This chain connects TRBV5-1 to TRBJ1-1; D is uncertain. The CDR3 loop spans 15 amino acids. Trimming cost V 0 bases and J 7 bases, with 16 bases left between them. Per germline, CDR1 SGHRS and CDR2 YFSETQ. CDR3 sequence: CASSLEVRGKSEAFF. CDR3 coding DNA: TGCGCCAGCAGCTTGGAAGTCCGGGGTAAAAGTGAAGCTTTCTTT.

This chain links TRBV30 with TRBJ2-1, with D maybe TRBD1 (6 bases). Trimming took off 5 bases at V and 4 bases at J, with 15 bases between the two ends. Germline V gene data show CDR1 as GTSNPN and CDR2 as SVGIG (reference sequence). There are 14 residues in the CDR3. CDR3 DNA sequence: TGTGCCTGGCTAGGGGGATTTGGATACAATGAGCAGTTCTTC. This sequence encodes CAWLGGFGYNEQFF. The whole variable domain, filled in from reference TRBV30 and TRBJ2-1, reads SQTIHQWPATLVQPVGSPLSLECTVEGTSNPNLYWYRQAAGRGLQLLFYSVGIGQISSEVPQNLSASRPQDRQFILSSKKLLLSDSGFYLCAWLGGFGYNEQFFGPGTRLTVL.

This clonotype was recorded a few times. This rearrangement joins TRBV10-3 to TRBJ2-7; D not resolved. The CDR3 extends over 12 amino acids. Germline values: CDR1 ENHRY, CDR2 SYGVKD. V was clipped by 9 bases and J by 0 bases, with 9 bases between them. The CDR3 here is CAILSSSYEQYF. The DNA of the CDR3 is TGTGCCATACTGTCATCCTCCTACGAGCAGTACTTC.

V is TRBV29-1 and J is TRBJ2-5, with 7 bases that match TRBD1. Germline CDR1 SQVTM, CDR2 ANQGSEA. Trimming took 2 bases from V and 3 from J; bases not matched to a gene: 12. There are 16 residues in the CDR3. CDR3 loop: CSVESSWDGTEETQYF. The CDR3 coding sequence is TGCAGCGTTGAATCCTCTTGGGATGGGACAGAAGAGACCCAGTACTTC.

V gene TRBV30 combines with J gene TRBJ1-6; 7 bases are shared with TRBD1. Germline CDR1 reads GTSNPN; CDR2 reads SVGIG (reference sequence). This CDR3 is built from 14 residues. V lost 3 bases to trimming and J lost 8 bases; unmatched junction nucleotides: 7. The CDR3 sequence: CAWSLQGLHSPLHF. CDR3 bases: TGTGCCTGGAGCCTACAGGGGTTGCATTCACCCCTCCACTTT. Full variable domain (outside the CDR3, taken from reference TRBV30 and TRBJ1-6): SQTIHQWPATLVQPVGSPLSLECTVEGTSNPNLYWYRQAAGRGLQLLFYSVGIGQISSEVPQNLSASRPQDRQFILSSKKLLLSDSGFYLCAWSLQGLHSPLHFGNGTRLTVT.

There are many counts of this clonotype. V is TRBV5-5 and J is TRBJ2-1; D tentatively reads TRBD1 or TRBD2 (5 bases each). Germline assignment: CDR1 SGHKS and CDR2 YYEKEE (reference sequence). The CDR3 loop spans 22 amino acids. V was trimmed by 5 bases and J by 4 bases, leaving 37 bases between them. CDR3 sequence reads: CASRRGVKTYSSRGVEYNEQFF. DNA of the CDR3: TGTGCCAGCAGAAGGGGCGTTAAAACCTACTCCTCAAGGGGAGTCGAGTACAATGAGCAGTTCTTC.

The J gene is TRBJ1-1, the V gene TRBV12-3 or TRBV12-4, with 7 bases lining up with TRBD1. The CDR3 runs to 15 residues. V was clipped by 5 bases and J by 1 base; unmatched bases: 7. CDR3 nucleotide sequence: TGTGCCAGCAGTCCTTCAGGGGGAACGAACACTGAAGCTTTCTTT. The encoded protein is CASSPSGGTNTEAFF.

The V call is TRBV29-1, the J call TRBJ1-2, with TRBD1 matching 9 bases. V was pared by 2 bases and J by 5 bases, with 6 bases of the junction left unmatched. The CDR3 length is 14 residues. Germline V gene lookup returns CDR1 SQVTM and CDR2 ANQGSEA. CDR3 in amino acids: CSVERTGDAYGYTF. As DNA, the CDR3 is TGCAGCGTTGAACGGACAGGGGACGCGTATGGCTACACCTTC.

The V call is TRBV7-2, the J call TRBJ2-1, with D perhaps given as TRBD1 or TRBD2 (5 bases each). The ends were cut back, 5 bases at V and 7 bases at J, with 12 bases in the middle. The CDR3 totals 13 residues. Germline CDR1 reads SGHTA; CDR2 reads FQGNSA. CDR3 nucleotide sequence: TGTGCCAGCAGCGACTGGGGGTGGAATGAGCAGTTCTTC. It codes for CASSDWGWNEQFF.

CDR3 sequence: CASSFAMSSGANVLTF. In DNA form, the CDR3 reads TGTGCCAGCAGTTTTGCGATGAGCTCTGGGGCCAACGTCCTGACTTTC. V gene TRBV12-3 or TRBV12-4 combines with J gene TRBJ2-6; D remains ambiguous. The CDR3 sequence is 16 residues long. Trimming pared 3 bases from V and 0 bases from J, leaving 9 bases between.

The CDR3 DNA sequence: TGCGCCAGCAGCCAATCGACAGGGGGAAATGAAAAACTGTTTTTT. Encoded protein: CASSQSTGGNEKLFF. The genes are TRBV4-3 and TRBJ1-4, with 9 bases matching TRBD1. This CDR3 has 15 residues. V gave up 2 bases and J gave up 5 bases; unmatched junction bases: 3. Germline V gene lookup returns CDR1 LGHNA and CDR2 YSLEER.

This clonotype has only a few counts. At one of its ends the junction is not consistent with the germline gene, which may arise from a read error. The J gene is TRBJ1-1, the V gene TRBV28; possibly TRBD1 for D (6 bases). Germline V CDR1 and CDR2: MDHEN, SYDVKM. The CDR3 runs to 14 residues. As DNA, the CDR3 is TGTGCCAGCAGTCTATGGACAGCGAACACTGAAGCTTTCTTT. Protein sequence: CASSLWTANTEAFF. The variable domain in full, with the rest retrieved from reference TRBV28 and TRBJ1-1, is DVKVTQSSRYLVKRTGEKVFLECVQDMDHENMFWYRQDPGLGLRLIYFSYDVKMKEKGDIPEGYSVSREKKERFSLILESASTNQTSMYLCASSLWTANTEAFFGQGTRLTVV.

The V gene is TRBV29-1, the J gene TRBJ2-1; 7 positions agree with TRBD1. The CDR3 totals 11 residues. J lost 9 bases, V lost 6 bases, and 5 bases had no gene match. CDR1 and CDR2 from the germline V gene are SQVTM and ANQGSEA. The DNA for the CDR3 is TGCAGCGTCAACAGGGGAGCTGAGCAGTTCTTC. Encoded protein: CSVNRGAEQFF.

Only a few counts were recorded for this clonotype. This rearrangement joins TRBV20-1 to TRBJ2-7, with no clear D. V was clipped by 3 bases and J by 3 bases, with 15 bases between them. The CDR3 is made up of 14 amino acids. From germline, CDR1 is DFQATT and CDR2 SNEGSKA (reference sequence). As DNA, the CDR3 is TGCAGTGCTAGTTCCCAGGAACGCTACTACGAGCAGTACTTC. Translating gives CSASSQERYYEQYF.

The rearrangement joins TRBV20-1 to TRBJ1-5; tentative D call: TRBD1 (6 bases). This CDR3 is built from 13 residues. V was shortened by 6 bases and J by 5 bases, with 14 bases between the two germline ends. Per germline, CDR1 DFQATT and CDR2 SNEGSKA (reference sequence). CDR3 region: CSAGGIRDQPQHF. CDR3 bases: TGCAGTGCCGGGGGCATTCGCGATCAGCCCCAGCATTTT.

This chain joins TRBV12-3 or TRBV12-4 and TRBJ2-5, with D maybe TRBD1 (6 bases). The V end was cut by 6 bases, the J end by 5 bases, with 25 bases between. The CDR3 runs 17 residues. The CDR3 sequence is CASSPSRDRSGSETQYF. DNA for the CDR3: TGTGCCAGCAGCCCATCCCGTGACAGGTCCGGTTCGGAGACCCAGTACTTC.

The CDR3, as DNA: TGTGCCAGCACGCAGTCTCCGATCAATCAGCCCCAGCATTTT. Translated: CASTQSPINQPQHF. The chain couples TRBV6-1 to TRBJ1-5, with D uncertain. Trimming cost V 7 bases and J 3 bases, with 13 bases left between them. The CDR3 extends over 14 amino acids. Germline CDR1 and CDR2: MNHNS and SASEGT.

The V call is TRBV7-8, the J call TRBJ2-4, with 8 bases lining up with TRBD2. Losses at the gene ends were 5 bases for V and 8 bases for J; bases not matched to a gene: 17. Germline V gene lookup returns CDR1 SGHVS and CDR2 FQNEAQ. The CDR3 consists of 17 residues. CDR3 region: CASSPDRLASAGDIQYF. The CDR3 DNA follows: TGTGCCAGCAGCCCGGACCGACTAGCGTCCGCCGGGGACATTCAGTACTTC. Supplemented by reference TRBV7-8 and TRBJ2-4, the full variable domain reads GAGVSQSPRYKVAKRGQDVALRCDPISGHVSLFWYQQALGQGPEFLTYFQNEAQLDKSGLPSDRFFAERPEGSVSTLKIQRTQQEDSAVYLCASSPDRLASAGDIQYFGAGTRLSVL.

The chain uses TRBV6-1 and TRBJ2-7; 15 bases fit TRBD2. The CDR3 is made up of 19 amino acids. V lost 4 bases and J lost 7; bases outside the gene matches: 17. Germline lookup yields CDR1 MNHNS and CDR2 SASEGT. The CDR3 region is CASSALGLAGGLGRSEQYF. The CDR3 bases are TGTGCCAGCAGTGCCTTAGGACTAGCGGGAGGGCTGGGGCGATCTGAGCAGTACTTC.

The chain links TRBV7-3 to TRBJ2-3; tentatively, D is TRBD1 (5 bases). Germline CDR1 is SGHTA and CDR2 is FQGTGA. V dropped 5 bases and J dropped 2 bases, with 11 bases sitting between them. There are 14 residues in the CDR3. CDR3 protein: CASSPGSHTDTQYF. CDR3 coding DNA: TGTGCCAGCAGCCCAGGGTCTCACACAGATACGCAGTATTTT. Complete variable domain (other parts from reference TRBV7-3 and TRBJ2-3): GAGVSQTPSNKVTEKGKYVELRCDPISGHTALYWYRQSLGQGPEFLIYFQGTGAADDSGLPNDRFFAVRPEGSVSTLKIQRTERGDSAVYLCASSPGSHTDTQYFGPGTRLTVL.

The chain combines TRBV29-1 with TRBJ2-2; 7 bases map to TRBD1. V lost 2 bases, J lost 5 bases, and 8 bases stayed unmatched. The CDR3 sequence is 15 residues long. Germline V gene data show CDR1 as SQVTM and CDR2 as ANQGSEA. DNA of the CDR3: TGCAGCGTTGAACGAGGGGGCGCAGGAACCGGGGAGCTGTTTTTT. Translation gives CSVERGGAGTGELFF.

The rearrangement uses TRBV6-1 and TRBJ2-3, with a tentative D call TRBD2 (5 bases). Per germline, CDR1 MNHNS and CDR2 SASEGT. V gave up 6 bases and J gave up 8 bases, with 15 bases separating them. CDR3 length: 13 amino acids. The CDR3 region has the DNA TGTGCCAGCAGCCCAGGTGGGAGAAGTACGCAGTATTTT. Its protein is CASSPGGRSTQYF.

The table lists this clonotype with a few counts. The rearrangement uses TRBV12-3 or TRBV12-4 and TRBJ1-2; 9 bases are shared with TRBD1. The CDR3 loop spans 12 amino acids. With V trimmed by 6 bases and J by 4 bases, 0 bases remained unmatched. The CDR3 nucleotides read TGTGCCAGCAGGGACAGGGGCTATGGCTACACCTTC. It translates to CASRDRGYGYTF.